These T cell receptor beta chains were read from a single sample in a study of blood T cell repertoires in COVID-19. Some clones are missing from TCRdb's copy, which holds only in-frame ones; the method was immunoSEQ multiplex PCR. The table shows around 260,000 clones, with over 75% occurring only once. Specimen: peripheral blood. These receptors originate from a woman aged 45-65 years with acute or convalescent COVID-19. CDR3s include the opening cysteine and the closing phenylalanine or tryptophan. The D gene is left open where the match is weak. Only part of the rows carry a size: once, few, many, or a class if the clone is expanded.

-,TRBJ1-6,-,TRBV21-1,TGTGCCAGTCTGGACAGGGAAGATACTAATTCACCCCTCCACTTT,CASLDREDTNSPLHF
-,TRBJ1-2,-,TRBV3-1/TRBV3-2,TGTGCCAGCAGCCCTATAGGCAGGGCGGACTATGGCTACACCTTC,CASSPIGRADYGYTF
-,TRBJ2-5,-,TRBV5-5,TGTGCCAGCACCCGAGGTCCCGAGGAGGGGACCCAGTACTTC,CASTRGPEEGTQYF
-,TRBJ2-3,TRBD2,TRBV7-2,TGTGCCAGCAGCTTTGCGGGAGAAGATACGCAGTATTTT,CASSFAGEDTQYF
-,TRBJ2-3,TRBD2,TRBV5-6,TGTGCCAGCAGAGTGGGACTAGCGGATAACACAGATACGCAGTATTTT,CASRVGLADNTDTQYF
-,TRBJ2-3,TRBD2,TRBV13,TGTGCCAGCAGCTATAGCGGGAAAGCTAGCACAGATACGCAGTATTTT,CASSYSGKASTDTQYF
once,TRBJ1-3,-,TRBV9,TGTGCCAGCAGCCCCCAGGTAGGGGGGGCTAACGGAAACACCATATATTTT,CASSPQVGGANGNTIYF
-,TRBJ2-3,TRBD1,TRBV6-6,TGTGCCAGCATCCGGGACAGCACCACAGATACGCAGTATTTT,CASIRDSTTDTQYF
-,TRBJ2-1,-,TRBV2,TGTGCCAGCAGCGGGTGGGACTCCCGTGGCAATGAGCAGTTCTTC,CASSGWDSRGNEQFF
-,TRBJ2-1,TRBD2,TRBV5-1,TGCGCCAGCAGCTTAACTAGCGGGAGTCTTGAGCAGTTCTTC,CASSLTSGSLEQFF
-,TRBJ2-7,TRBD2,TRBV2,TGTGCCAGCAGTGAAGATCCCGCGGGGGAGGAGCACTTC,CASSEDPAGEEHF
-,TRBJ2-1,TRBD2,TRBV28,TGTGCCAGCAGTTTAAGCGGGAAAGGTGAGCAGTTCTTC,CASSLSGKGEQFF
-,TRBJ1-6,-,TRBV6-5,TGTGCCAGCAGTTCTACCTATAATTCACCCCTCCACTTT,CASSSTYNSPLHF
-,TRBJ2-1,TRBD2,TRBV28,TGTGCCAGCAGTAAGGGACTAGCGGGTTACAATGAGCAGTTCTTC,CASSKGLAGYNEQFF
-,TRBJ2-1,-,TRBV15,TGTGCCACCAGCAGAGATGCAGGGGCAAAGTTCTTC,CATSRDAGAKFF
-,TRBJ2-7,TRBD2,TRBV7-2,TGTGCCAGCAGCTTTGACATGAGCGGGAGTTACGAGCAGTACTTC,CASSFDMSGSYEQYF
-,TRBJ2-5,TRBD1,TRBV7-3,TGTGCCAGCAGCTTAACGAGGACAGGGACAGAGACCCAGTACTTC,CASSLTRTGTETQYF
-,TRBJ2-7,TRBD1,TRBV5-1,TGCGCCAGCAGCCTCCGGGACAGGGGCCACGAGCAGTACTTC,CASSLRDRGHEQYF
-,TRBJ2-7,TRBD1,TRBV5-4,TGTGCCAGCAGCTTCGACCGGGACAGGTGGACCAGCGGAACCTACGAGCAGTACTTC,CASSFDRDRWTSGTYEQYF
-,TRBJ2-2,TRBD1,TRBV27,TGTGCCAGCAGTTTCCGGACGTTCGGACAGGGAAACACCGGGGAGCTGTTTTTT,CASSFRTFGQGNTGELFF
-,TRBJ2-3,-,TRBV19,TGTGCCAGTAGCCTAGGGGTCACAGATACGCAGTATTTT,CASSLGVTDTQYF
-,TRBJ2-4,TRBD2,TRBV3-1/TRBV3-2,TGTGCCAGCAGCCAAGCAACTAGCGGGAGATCGAACATTCAGTACTTC,CASSQATSGRSNIQYF
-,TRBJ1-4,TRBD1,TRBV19,TGTGCCAGTAATCCGGGAGGCGGGACAGGTGATGAAAAACTGTTTTTT,CASNPGGGTGDEKLFF
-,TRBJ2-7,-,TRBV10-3,TGTGCCATCAGTGAGACGGGGGACGAGCAGTACTTC,CAISETGDEQYF
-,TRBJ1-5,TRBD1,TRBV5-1,TGCGCCAGCAGCTTGGCCGGGACAGGCCTCAATCAGCCCCAGCATTTT,CASSLAGTGLNQPQHF
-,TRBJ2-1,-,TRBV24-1,TGTGCCACCAGTGATCAGTACAGGGACCGGGGTGAGCAGTTCTTC,CATSDQYRDRGEQFF
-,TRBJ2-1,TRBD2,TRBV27,TGTGCCAGCAGTCTAGGGAAAGCGGGGTACAATGAGCAGTTCTTC,CASSLGKAGYNEQFF
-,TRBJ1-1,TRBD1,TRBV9,TGTGCCAGCAGCGTTAGACAGGGGGCCGCTGAAGCTTTCTTT,CASSVRQGAAEAFF